These 26 T cell receptor beta chains were sequenced from one sample in a study of blood T cell repertoires in COVID-19. Generated by immunoSEQ multiplex PCR, the TCRdb table keeps only in-frame clones and is missing some. The data show 200,000 to 250,000 clones, with nearly 90% seen just once and about 12% held by the top ten. Sequencing input: peripheral blood. The receptor set was obtained from a woman aged 18-29 years who had recovered from COVID-19.

Written as DNA, the CDR3 is TGTGCCAGCAGCTTGGCCTCGAGGGAAGCTTTCTTT. Translated: CASSLASREAFF. The chain uses TRBV5-4 and TRBJ1-1; no clear D gene. Germline CDR1 is SGHNT and CDR2 is YYREEE (reference sequence). The ends were cut back, 0 bases at V and 8 bases at J, with 8 bases in the middle. The CDR3 covers 12 residues.

The V gene is TRBV30, the J gene TRBJ2-7; 8 bases fit TRBD1. The CDR3 is 15 amino acids. Germline V gene sequence: CDR1 GTSNPN, CDR2 SVGIG (reference sequence). J was trimmed by 6 bases and V by 2 bases; bases with no gene match: 12. Here the CDR3 reads CAWSLFRTGHPEQYF. The CDR3 DNA is TGTGCCTGGAGTCTTTTCCGGACAGGGCATCCCGAGCAGTACTTC.

V gene TRBV9 combines with J gene TRBJ1-6; 7 bases map to TRBD1. Trimming removed 3 bases from V and 5 bases from J; junction bases left unmatched: 11. Looked up from germline, CDR1 is SGDLS and CDR2 is YYNGEE. CDR3 length: 17 amino acids. The chain's CDR3 is CASSARRLQGNNSPLHF. For the CDR3, the DNA is TGTGCCAGCAGCGCACGCCGGCTACAGGGGAATAATTCACCCCTCCACTTT.

The gene calls are TRBV19 and TRBJ2-3; D gene uncertain. The V end was cut by 2 bases, the J end by 0 bases, with 9 bases between. The CDR3 is made up of 15 amino acids. The V gene's germline CDR1 is LNHDA and CDR2 SQIVND (reference sequence). The CDR3 DNA reads TGTGCCAGTAGTATAACGTTCCGGAGCACAGATACGCAGTATTTT. This codes for CASSITFRSTDTQYF.

The CDR3 sequence is CASSLLGLKFF. In DNA, the CDR3 is TGCGCCAGCAGCCTACTAGGACTTAAGTTCTTC. The rearrangement links TRBV4-3 to TRBJ2-1; D perhaps matches TRBD2 (5 bases). The CDR3 covers 11 residues. V dropped 4 bases and J dropped 14 bases, with 12 bases sitting between them. The germline gives CDR1 LGHNA, CDR2 YSLEER.

This sequence joins TRBV7-9 and TRBJ2-7; TRBD2 matches at 7 bases. This CDR3 has 14 amino acids. J was trimmed by 5 bases and V by 1 base; bases with no gene match: 5. Germline loops: CDR1 SEHNR, CDR2 FQNEAQ (reference sequence). The DNA for the CDR3 is TGTGCCAGCAGCTTAGTATGGGGAGGGGACGAGCAGTACTTC. Amino acids: CASSLVWGGDEQYF.

The table lists this clone with a count of one. The gene calls are TRBV5-5 and TRBJ1-2; perhaps TRBD1 as D (6 bases). Germline CDR1 reads SGHKS; CDR2 reads YYEKEE (reference sequence). The ends were cut back, 0 bases at V and 7 bases at J, with 13 bases in the middle. This CDR3 has 14 amino acids. CDR3 sequence reads: CASSLGRGQFGYTF. In DNA form, the CDR3 reads TGTGCCAGCAGCTTGGGCAGGGGCCAGTTTGGCTACACCTTC.

V gene TRBV9 combines with J gene TRBJ2-3; 9 bases agree with TRBD2. The germline V gene has CDR1 SGDLS and CDR2 YYNGEE. This CDR3 contains 16 residues. The junction had 8 bases not matched to a gene; V was cut back by 5 bases and J by 1 base. The CDR3 loop is CASSRASGMRTDTQYF. The CDR3 DNA is TGTGCCAGCAGTCGGGCTAGCGGGATGCGCACAGATACGCAGTATTTT.

This rearrangement joins TRBV5-5 to TRBJ1-3; D remains ambiguous. CDR1 SGHKS and CDR2 YYEKEE come from the germline V gene (reference sequence). There are 13 residues in the CDR3. V was trimmed by 3 bases and J by 3 bases, leaving 7 bases between them. CDR3 amino acids: CASSSIVGNTIYF. For the CDR3, the DNA is TGTGCCAGCAGCTCGATAGTTGGAAACACCATATATTTT.

The genes are TRBV18 and TRBJ1-4, with D tentatively TRBD1 (5 bases). Germline loops: CDR1 KGHSH, CDR2 LQKENI. Trimming stripped 3 bases from V and 3 bases from J, with 14 bases between. This CDR3 spans 16 amino acids. The CDR3 is CASSPLVAGANEKLFF. The CDR3 nucleotides are TGTGCCAGCTCACCGCTGGTAGCGGGGGCTAATGAAAAACTGTTTTTT.

This CDR3 is CASSYRGTGNTEAFF. The CDR3 DNA sequence: TGTGCCAGCAGCTACCGGGGGACAGGGAACACTGAAGCTTTCTTT. The rearrangement joins TRBV27 to TRBJ1-1; 8 bases are a match to TRBD1. V lost 6 bases and J lost 1; bases outside the gene matches: 7. The germline V gene encodes CDR1 MNHEY and CDR2 SMNVEV (reference sequence). This CDR3 is built from 15 residues.

V and J are TRBV28 and TRBJ1-6; D is possibly TRBD1 (5 bases). The CDR3 totals 14 residues. CDR1 and CDR2 (germline): MDHEN, SYDVKM. V lost 8 bases, J lost 3 bases, and 11 bases lay in between. The CDR3: CASVGGDYNSPLHF. CDR3 sequence (DNA): TGTGCCAGCGTCGGAGGGGACTATAATTCACCCCTCCACTTT. Full variable domain (missing parts from reference TRBV28 and TRBJ1-6): DVKVTQSSRYLVKRTGEKVFLECVQDMDHENMFWYRQDPGLGLRLIYFSYDVKMKEKGDIPEGYSVSREKKERFSLILESASTNQTSMYLCASVGGDYNSPLHFGNGTRLTVT.

The chain is built from TRBV5-4 and TRBJ2-5, with 7 bases aligning to TRBD2. From germline, CDR1 is SGHNT and CDR2 YYREEE (reference sequence). The V gene end was trimmed by 0 bases and the J gene end by 1 base; junction bases not matched to a gene: 3. This CDR3 has 15 residues. CDR3 sequence (DNA): TGTGCCAGCAGCTTGGGCTCGGGGGGCCAAGAGACCCAGTACTTC. Its translation: CASSLGSGGQETQYF.

This clone was counted once. The rearrangement uses TRBV7-2 and TRBJ2-3, with 7 bases that match TRBD2. The CDR3 length is 15 residues. Germline V gene lookup returns CDR1 SGHTA and CDR2 FQGNSA. The ends lost 3 bases at V and 6 bases at J; junction bases unmatched: 9. The CDR3 DNA is TGTGCCAGCAGCTTTGGTTTAAGCGGGACGGATACGCAGTATTTT. It encodes CASSFGLSGTDTQYF.

The chain joins TRBV2 to TRBJ1-5; D perhaps matches TRBD1 (6 bases). Germline V CDR1 and CDR2: SNHLY, FYNNEI. V lost 5 bases, J lost 5 bases, and 22 bases lay in between. The CDR3 has 17 residues. This CDR3 is CASSKGQGMAVDQPQHF. The CDR3 region has the DNA TGTGCCAGCAGTAAGGGCCAGGGGATGGCGGTGGATCAGCCCCAGCATTTT.

The chain is built from TRBV27 and TRBJ2-4, with 7 nucleotides matching TRBD1. This CDR3 contains 13 residues. Germline V gives CDR1 MNHEY, CDR2 SMNVEV (reference sequence). Germline trimming cut 5 bases from V and 15 bases from J; bases unmatched to any gene: 13. DNA for the CDR3: TGTGCCAGCAGTCCCCTTCGACAGGGCGAGTCGTACTTC. Translating it yields CASSPLRQGESYF.

This chain uses TRBV18 with TRBJ2-1; 9 positions match TRBD2. Germline V CDR1 and CDR2: KGHSH, LQKENI. Trimming cost V 3 bases and J 5 bases; bases outside gene matches: 5. The CDR3 covers 15 residues. The CDR3: CASSPRLAGDNEQFF. The CDR3 nucleotides read TGTGCCAGCTCACCGAGATTAGCGGGAGACAATGAGCAGTTCTTC.

The chain recombines TRBV2 with TRBJ2-7; 8 bases agree with TRBD1. The CDR3 is made up of 13 amino acids. The V gene's germline CDR1 is SNHLY and CDR2 FYNNEI. The V segment lost 6 bases and the J segment 7 bases; nucleotides outside the gene matches: 8. The CDR3, as DNA: TGTGCCAGCAGCTTCGACAGGGGTAGTGAGCAGTACTTC. It codes for CASSFDRGSEQYF.

The V gene is TRBV6-2 or TRBV6-3, the J gene TRBJ1-1; possibly TRBD1 for D (5 bases). Germline V gene lookup returns CDR1 MNHEY and CDR2 SVGEGT. The length of the CDR3 is 14 residues. V was shortened by 4 bases and J by 6 bases, with 15 bases between the two germline ends. As DNA, the CDR3 is TGTGCCAGCAGTTCGGGCAGGGCGTCGGCTGAAGCTTTCTTT. Translated, it gives CASSSGRASAEAFF.

The J gene is TRBJ2-6, the V gene TRBV5-4; 8 bases fit TRBD2. The CDR3 spans 16 residues. After removal of 2 bases from V and 4 bases from J, the junction contained 5 bases not matched to a gene. Per the germline V gene, CDR1 is SGHNT and CDR2 is YYREEE (reference sequence). CDR3 protein: CASSFGLAGGANVLTF. Written as DNA, the CDR3 is TGTGCCAGCAGCTTCGGTTTAGCGGGAGGGGCCAACGTCCTGACTTTC.

The V gene is TRBV7-9, the J gene TRBJ1-2, with D maybe TRBD1 (6 bases). The CDR3 covers 13 residues. Germline V gives CDR1 SEHNR, CDR2 FQNEAQ (reference sequence). V lost 6 bases to trimming and J lost 0 bases, with 8 bases between them. CDR3 sequence reads: CASRDSTNYGYTF. The CDR3 DNA follows: TGTGCCAGCAGGGACAGTACTAACTATGGCTACACCTTC.

This rearrangement joins TRBV4-2 to TRBJ1-2, with TRBD1 as a possible D gene (6 bases). Germline CDR1 reads LGHNA; CDR2 reads YNFKEQ. The V and J ends lost 4 bases and 8 bases respectively, with 17 bases between them. The CDR3 has 14 amino acids. DNA of the CDR3: TGTGCCAGCAGCCGCATCGGGTGGGGGCAGGGCTACACCTTC. This translates into CASSRIGWGQGYTF.

The rearrangement links TRBV2 to TRBJ2-7; 10 bases line up with TRBD2. J lost 11 bases, V lost 6 bases, and 4 bases had no gene match. The CDR3 contains 11 residues. Germline assignment: CDR1 SNHLY and CDR2 FYNNEI. The CDR3 coding sequence is TGTGCCAGCAGGTTGCTAGCGGGAGAGTACTTC. Translation: CASRLLAGEYF.

The chain employs TRBV30 and TRBJ2-7, with 8 bases matching TRBD1. In germline, CDR1 is GTSNPN, CDR2 SVGIG (reference sequence). With V trimmed by 2 bases and J by 6 bases, 3 bases remained unmatched. The CDR3 contains 12 residues. CDR3 residues: CAWSKTGVEQYF. CDR3 sequence (DNA): TGTGCCTGGAGTAAGACAGGGGTCGAGCAGTACTTC.

The chain is built from TRBV30 and TRBJ1-1, with D perhaps matching TRBD1 (6 bases). Germline V lookup: CDR1 GTSNPN, CDR2 SVGIG (reference sequence). The CDR3 has 11 amino acids. Trimming took 0 bases from V and 11 from J, leaving 10 bases between them. The CDR3 loop reads CAWSVGRGAFF. CDR3 in DNA: TGTGCCTGGAGTGTCGGCAGGGGTGCTTTCTTT.

The chain employs TRBV5-1 and TRBJ1-3, with D perhaps matching TRBD1 (5 bases). V lost 4 bases and J lost 7, with 21 bases in between. Germline loops: CDR1 SGHRS, CDR2 YFSETQ. The CDR3 runs to 16 residues. The CDR3 sequence: CASSRGTGVNGNTIYF. The CDR3, as DNA: TGCGCCAGCAGCCGTGGTACGGGGGTTAACGGGAACACCATATATTTT. Combining the CDR3 with reference TRBV5-1 and TRBJ1-3 gives the whole variable domain KAGVTQTPRYLIKTRGQQVTLSCSPISGHRSVSWYQQTPGQGLQFLFEYFSETQRNKGNFPGRFSGRQFSNSRSEMNVSTLELGDSALYLCASSRGTGVNGNTIYFGEGSWLTVV.